This TCR beta chain was obtained from a study of early T cells in non-severe SARS-CoV-2 infection. Many counts were recorded for this clonotype. The CDR3 loop spans 13 amino acids. Germline CDR1 reads SQVTM; CDR2 reads ANQGSEA. V gave up 7 bases and J gave up 0 bases, with 10 bases separating them. MiXCR, run by TCRdb on the 5' RACE reads, gives a single entry per CDR3 protein. This table holds about 31,000 distinct CDR3 sequences, approximately 7.1% found once. This sequence originates from an adult who was a healthcare worker with PCR-confirmed SARS-CoV-2 infection or an uninfected control (not recorded which). The chain uses TRBV29-1 and TRBJ1-3; no clear D. The sequences come from whole blood, collected at baseline. CDR3 sequence (DNA): TGCAGCGCCGCTACAAGCTCTGGAAACACCATATATTTT. As protein: CSAATSSGNTIYF.